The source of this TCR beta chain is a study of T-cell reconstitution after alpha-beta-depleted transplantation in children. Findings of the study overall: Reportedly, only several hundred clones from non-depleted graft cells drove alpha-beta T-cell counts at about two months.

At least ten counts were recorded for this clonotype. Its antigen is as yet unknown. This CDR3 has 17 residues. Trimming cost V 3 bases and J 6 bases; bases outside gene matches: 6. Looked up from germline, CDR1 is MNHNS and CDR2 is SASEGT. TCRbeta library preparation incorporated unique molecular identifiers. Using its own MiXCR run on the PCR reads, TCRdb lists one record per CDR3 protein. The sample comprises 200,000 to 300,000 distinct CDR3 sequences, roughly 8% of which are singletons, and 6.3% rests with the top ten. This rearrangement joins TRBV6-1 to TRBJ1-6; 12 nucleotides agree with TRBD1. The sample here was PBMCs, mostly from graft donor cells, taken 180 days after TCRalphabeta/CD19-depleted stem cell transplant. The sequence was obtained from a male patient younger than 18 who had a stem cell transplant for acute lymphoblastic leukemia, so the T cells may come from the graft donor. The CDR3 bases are TGTGCCAGCAGTGATCTTGGGGACAGGGGGCTTAATTCACCCCTCCACTTT. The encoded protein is CASSDLGDRGLNSPLHF.